This is a list of T cell receptor beta chains from one sample in a study of graft-versus-host responses after intestinal transplantation. For these receptors, no antigen is known. The method was immunoSEQ multiplex PCR; TCRdb's version includes in-frame clones alone and lacks a portion of them. Of tens of thousands of clones in the sample, approximately 88% were seen once. The sample here was unstimulated CD4+ T cells sorted from spleen or lymph node cells, taken before transplant. The receptor set was obtained from a human donor who was the organ donor for an intestinal transplant. Both conserved end residues are part of each CDR3. The D gene is left open where the match is weak. Size tells how often a clone was seen (once, few, many) or the class of an expanded clone, and some rows leave it out.

abundance | j_gene | v_gene | d_gene | CDR3nt | CDR3aa
once | TRBJ2-2 | TRBV13 | . | TGTGCCAGCAGCTTTAGCGGGGAGCTGTTTTTT | CASSFSGELFF
. | TRBJ2-7 | TRBV28 | TRBD2 | TGTGCCAGCAGTTTTAGCCTAGCGGGACGTAAGAGCTCCTACGAGCAGTACTTC | CASSFSLAGRKSSYEQYF
. | TRBJ2-2 | TRBV4-2 | TRBD2 | TGTGCCAGCAGCCCTAGGGAGCGGGAGACCGGGGAGCTGTTTTTT | CASSPRERETGELFF
. | TRBJ1-2 | TRBV19 | . | TGTGCCAGTAGAGAAGGAGGCTCCTATGGCTACACCTTC | CASREGGSYGYTF
. | TRBJ1-5 | TRBV19 | TRBD1 | TGTGCCAGTAGCCAGACAGGGAAACAGCCCCAGCATTTT | CASSQTGKQPQHF
. | TRBJ2-1 | TRBV7-3 | TRBD2 | TGTGCCAGCAGCCGTATCCGCCTAGCGGGAGTAGGTAATGAGCAGTTCTTC | CASSRIRLAGVGNEQFF
few | TRBJ1-1 | TRBV6-6 | . | TGTGCCAGCAGTTCGCGGGAGTCTGAAGCTTTCTTT | CASSSRESEAFF
. | TRBJ1-5 | TRBV4-1 | TRBD1 | TGCGCCAGCAGCCAAGTTTCCGGGACAGGGGGACCGGTCCAGCATTTT | CASSQVSGTGGPVQHF
once | TRBJ2-2 | TRBV7-9 | . | TGTGCCAGCAGCTTAGTAGCATCGAACACCGGGGAGCTGTTTTTT | CASSLVASNTGELFF
once | TRBJ2-7 | TRBV10-3 | TRBD1 | TGTGCCAGAACAGGGGGTTCGGGCGAGCAGTACTTC | CARTGGSGEQYF
. | TRBJ2-1 | TRBV27 | . | TGTGCCAGCAGTTCTTACAGGGTCACTGAGCAGTTCTTC | CASSSYRVTEQFF
. | TRBJ1-2 | TRBV6-5 | . | TGTGCCAGCAGTGAATCAGGGGCGCTCTATGGCTACACCTTC | CASSESGALYGYTF
. | TRBJ2-2 | TRBV6-6 | . | TGTGCCAGCATGGGTAGGGGAAACACCGGGGAGCTGTTTTTT | CASMGRGNTGELFF
once | TRBJ1-4 | TRBV21-1 | . | TGTGCCAGCAGCAAAGTCCCCTTGGGCAGGGCGAGAGAAAAACTGTTTTTT | CASSKVPLGRAREKLFF
. | TRBJ2-4 | TRBV11-2 | TRBD2 | TGTGCCAGCAGCCCCCGACTAGCGGGAGACATTCAGTACTTC | CASSPRLAGDIQYF
. | TRBJ2-2 | TRBV5-6 | TRBD1 | TGTGCCAGCAGCCTAAGCAGGGGGTACGGCACCGGGGAGCTGTTTTTT | CASSLSRGYGTGELFF
. | TRBJ2-2 | TRBV5-1 | . | TGCGCCAGCAGCTTGGACAGAAACACCGGGGAGCTGTTTTTT | CASSLDRNTGELFF
. | TRBJ2-7 | TRBV6-5 | . | TGTGCCAGCACCCAGGGCGGCACCATCCGCGAGCAGTACTTC | CASTQGGTIREQYF
once | TRBJ2-5 | TRBV11-2 | TRBD2 | TGTGCCAGCAGCTTCTGGGGGAGGGAGGAGACCCAGTACTTC | CASSFWGREETQYF
. | TRBJ1-2 | TRBV19 | TRBD1 | TGTGCCACATTGCCTACAGGGGGAAGTAACTATGGCTACACCTTC | CATLPTGGSNYGYTF
. | TRBJ1-5 | TRBV5-1 | TRBD1 | TGCGCCAGCAGCTTAGGGGGCTTCCCTTGGGGCAATCAGCCCCAGCATTTT | CASSLGGFPWGNQPQHF
. | TRBJ2-4 | TRBV29-1 | TRBD1 | TGCAGCGTTGGGGGACAGGGGGCGAACGCCAAAAACATTCAGTACTTC | CSVGGQGANAKNIQYF
. | TRBJ1-5 | TRBV6-1 | . | TGTGCCAGCAGTGTTTATGTACGGACTCGGAATCAGCCCCAGCATTTT | CASSVYVRTRNQPQHF
. | TRBJ2-1 | TRBV5-1 | TRBD2 | TGCGCCAGCAGCTTGGTCCTAGCGGGAGGGGGTGAGCAGTTCTTC | CASSLVLAGGGEQFF
. | TRBJ1-1 | TRBV28 | . | TGTGCCAGCACTTCCGGCGGGGAAGGGTACACTGAAGCTTTCTTT | CASTSGGEGYTEAFF
. | TRBJ2-7 | TRBV9 | . | TGTGCCAGCAGCGCGGGCGGGCGGGCCTACGAGCAGTACTTC | CASSAGGRAYEQYF
. | TRBJ2-5 | TRBV4-3 | . | TGCGCCAGCAGCCCCCGTAGGGCGGAGGGAGAGACCCAGTACTTC | CASSPRRAEGETQYF
. | TRBJ2-1 | TRBV7-3 | TRBD2 | TGTGCCAGCAGCTTACGGTCTAGCGGGAGATCCTACAATGAGCAGTTCTTC | CASSLRSSGRSYNEQFF
. | TRBJ1-2 | TRBV6-1 | . | TGTGCCAGCAAGAAACAGTATGGCTACACCTTC | CASKKQYGYTF
. | TRBJ2-5 | TRBV5-6 | . | TGTGCCAGCAGCTCGCGGACCGGGAGGACCCAGTACTTC | CASSSRTGRTQYF
. | TRBJ2-7 | TRBV7-6 | TRBD2 | TGTGCCAGCAGCTTGCTAGCGGGAGGGGCCTACGAGCAGTACTTC | CASSLLAGGAYEQYF
. | TRBJ1-1 | TRBV6-5 | . | TGTGCCAGCAGCCAGGGGAAGAACACTGAAGCTTTCTTT | CASSQGKNTEAFF
few | TRBJ1-2 | TRBV30 | . | TGTGCCTGGAGTGTAGGGAGGGGTGGCTACACCTTC | CAWSVGRGGYTF
. | TRBJ2-7 | TRBV23-1 | TRBD1 | TGCGCCAGCAGCGGACAGGGCAGCTACGAGCAGTACTTC | CASSGQGSYEQYF
. | TRBJ2-5 | TRBV7-9 | . | TGTGCCAGCAGCCGGCTAGCGGAGACCCAGTACTTC | CASSRLAETQYF
. | TRBJ2-3 | TRBV28 | TRBD1 | TGTGCCAGCGCCTACAGGGGGGATACGCAGTATTTT | CASAYRGDTQYF
. | TRBJ2-7 | TRBV29-1 | . | TGCAGCGTTGGACGCCCTGGAGGGGGGGTTTCCTACGAGCAGTACTTC | CSVGRPGGGVSYEQYF
once | TRBJ1-1 | TRBV19 | TRBD1 | TGTGCCAGTAGTACCCAGACAGGGGCGGCTTTCTTT | CASSTQTGAAFF
. | TRBJ2-2 | TRBV14 | . | TGTGCCAGCAGCCACCACAGGAACACCGGGGAGCTGTTTTTT | CASSHHRNTGELFF
. | TRBJ2-7 | TRBV4-3 | TRBD2 | TGCGCCAGCAGCCAAGATACGGGGGGAAGCTCCTACGAGCAGTACTTC | CASSQDTGGSSYEQYF
few | TRBJ2-7 | TRBV6-1 | TRBD1 | TGTGCCAGCACCCAGACAGGGGCCGGATCCTACGAGCAGTACTTC | CASTQTGAGSYEQYF